Each of the 13 T cell receptor beta chains below was sequenced from the same sample in a study of Ad26.COV2.S vaccination and SARS-CoV-2 variants (dated by TCRdb to 2020 to 2022). The sample's treatment or condition label, in plain terms: about 20 received Ad26.COV2.S at low or high dose, single or two shots; a few received placebo; per-sample allocation not given. Repertoires of vaccine and placebo recipients were sequenced from samples collected on day 63 after the first injection. The method behind the library was the immunoSEQ multiplex PCR assay. Drawn from immuneACCESS, this table holds only the in-frame rearrangements with V and J called that TCRdb kept. Clones are partly lost; checked studies trace under half to an unresolved V gene and leave the rest unexplained. This sample has some 300,000 clones in its table, and about 85% of those were observed once. The ten largest clonotypes hold 2.1% of the sample.

The sample here was peripheral blood, taken in a trial of Ad26.COV2.S vaccine versus placebo. The source is a person between 18 and 60 years old who received the Ad26.COV2.S COVID-19 vaccine or a placebo.

The V gene is TRBV18, the J gene TRBJ1-3; D gene unclear. CDR3 length: 15 residues. Germline V gene sequence: CDR1 KGHSH, CDR2 LQKENI. V shed 2 bases and J shed 0 bases, with 8 bases lying between them. As DNA, the CDR3 is TGTGCCAGCTCACCAAAAGGGTCCTCTGGAAACACCATATATTTT. Its protein is CASSPKGSSGNTIYF.

The chain recombines TRBV27 with TRBJ2-5; TRBD2 aligns across 11 bases. This CDR3 is 14 amino acids long. Germline trimming cut 5 bases from V and 6 bases from J; bases unmatched to any gene: 5. Per the germline V gene, CDR1 is MNHEY and CDR2 is SMNVEV (reference sequence). As DNA, the CDR3 is TGTGCCAGCAGTACACTAGCGGGGGCGAAGACCCAGTACTTC. Its protein product is CASSTLAGAKTQYF.

This chain connects TRBV6-5 to TRBJ2-7; a weak D match, TRBD2 (5 bases). Trimming shortened V by 7 bases and J by 7 bases, and 23 bases separated the two germline ends. CDR3 size: 15 residues. Germline CDR1 is MNHEY and CDR2 is SVGAGI. CDR3 sequence: CASTTITGTGSEQYF. The CDR3 DNA reads as TGTGCCAGCACGACGATTACGGGCACGGGGTCAGAGCAGTACTTC.

This chain joins TRBV9 and TRBJ2-1, with TRBD2 identical over 9 bases. The CDR3 sequence is 17 residues long. The germline gives CDR1 SGDLS, CDR2 YYNGEE. J lost 4 bases, V lost 0 bases, and 8 bases had no gene match. For the CDR3, the DNA is TGTGCCAGCAGCGTAGCTCAGGCGGGGGGGCGGTACAATGAGCAGTTCTTC. Translating it yields CASSVAQAGGRYNEQFF.

The rearrangement uses TRBV4-2 and TRBJ2-5, with 12 bases lining up with TRBD1. Germline CDR1 and CDR2: LGHNA and YNFKEQ. V gave up 5 bases and J gave up 5 bases; unmatched junction bases: 9. The CDR3 has 16 amino acids. This chain's CDR3 is CASSSVGQGARETQYF. CDR3 sequence (DNA): TGTGCCAGCAGCTCGGTGGGACAGGGGGCCAGGGAGACCCAGTACTTC.

This clone showed up just once. The V and J genes are TRBV3-1 (or the pseudogene TRBV3-2) and TRBJ1-5; 8 nucleotides agree with TRBD1. The junction had 6 bases not matched to a gene; V was cut back by 4 bases and J by 7 bases. CDR1 LGHDT and CDR2 YNNKEL come from the germline V gene (reference sequence). The CDR3 runs 14 residues. The CDR3 DNA sequence: TGTGCCAGCAGCCTACAGGGGGAATGGCAGCCCCAGCATTTT. As protein: CASSLQGEWQPQHF.

CDR3 nucleotide sequence: TGTGCCAGCAGTTACGGGGGTTTAACCGGGGAGCTGTTTTTT. Translating gives CASSYGGLTGELFF. V and J are TRBV27 and TRBJ2-2; weak D call: TRBD2 (6 bases). Germline loops: CDR1 MNHEY, CDR2 SMNVEV (reference sequence). The CDR3 spans 14 residues. Trimming removed 4 bases from V and 5 bases from J, with 11 bases in between.

The chain couples TRBV7-9 to TRBJ1-2, with D uncertain. V lost 5 bases and J 6 bases, leaving 19 bases between the germline ends. This CDR3 contains 15 residues. Germline loops: CDR1 SEHNR, CDR2 FQNEAQ (reference sequence). The CDR3 is CASSLGVGQSDGYTF. The CDR3 DNA reads as TGTGCCAGCAGCCTCGGAGTCGGGCAGAGTGATGGCTACACCTTC. The whole variable domain, filled in from reference TRBV7-9 and TRBJ1-2, reads DTGVSQNPRHKITKRGQNVTFRCDPISEHNRLYWYRQTLGQGPEFLTYFQNEAQLEKSRLLSDRFSAERPKGSFSTLEIQRTEQGDSAMYLCASSLGVGQSDGYTFGSGTRLTVV.

The chain has TRBV9 and TRBJ1-6; no firm D call. The CDR3 extends over 15 amino acids. Trimming stripped 4 bases from V and 9 bases from J, with 17 bases between. Germline CDR1 SGDLS, CDR2 YYNGEE. CDR3 residues: CASSISPGQSSPLHF. The CDR3 region has the DNA TGTGCCAGCAGCATATCCCCGGGCCAGAGTTCACCCCTCCACTTT.

The rearrangement joins TRBV20-1 to TRBJ2-7; D gene uncertain. The CDR3 is 11 residues long. Germline V lookup: CDR1 DFQATT, CDR2 SNEGSKA (reference sequence). V lost 3 bases and J 9 bases, leaving 12 bases between the germline ends. CDR3 region: CSASVATGQYF. The CDR3 nucleotides are TGCAGTGCTAGTGTAGCCACCGGGCAGTACTTC.

The chain employs TRBV5-4 and TRBJ1-1; the match to TRBD1 covers 8 bases. The CDR3 spans 13 residues. After removal of 5 bases from V and 4 bases from J, the junction contained 4 bases not matched to a gene. Per the germline V gene, CDR1 is SGHNT and CDR2 is YYREEE (reference sequence). The CDR3 loop is CASRTGTGTEAFF. The CDR3 nucleotides are TGTGCCAGCAGAACCGGGACAGGCACTGAAGCTTTCTTT.

The chain couples TRBV19 to TRBJ1-5, with D uncertain. V was clipped by 8 bases and J by 0 bases, with 17 bases between them. This CDR3 comprises 16 residues. In germline, CDR1 is LNHDA, CDR2 SQIVND (reference sequence). CDR3 in amino acids: CASGSRWTDSNQPQHF. The CDR3 bases are TGTGCCAGTGGTTCACGGTGGACGGATAGCAATCAGCCCCAGCATTTT.

The chain links TRBV7-3 to TRBJ2-1, with 7 positions matching TRBD2. The length of the CDR3 is 15 residues. J lost 0 bases, V lost 5 bases, and 4 bases had no gene match. Per the germline V gene, CDR1 is SGHTA and CDR2 is FQGTGA. The CDR3: CASSPRGSSYNEQFF. The CDR3 nucleotides read TGTGCCAGCAGCCCGCGGGGGAGCTCCTACAATGAGCAGTTCTTC.